This TCR beta chain was recorded in a study of T cells expressing NK-cell markers. Across the study: The authors derived TCR beta repertoires from sorted CD3+CD56+NKG2C+, CD3+CD56+NKG2C- and CD3+CD56-NKG2C+ T cells. Seropositivity for HCMV was found in most of the eight sequenced donors, with one seronegative. Study-wide points: Whether expanded NKG2C+ T cell clones recognized HCMV stayed uncertain. Each of 5 to 7 donors carried dominant NKG2C+ clonotypes accounting for about 1.0-7.0% of CD8+ T cells.

There are 14 residues in the CDR3. Germline-derived CDR1 and CDR2 are LGHNA and YSLEER. Reprocessing the 5' RACE reads, TCRdb reports a single entry for every CDR3 protein and omits DNA. This sample's table has over 200,000 distinct CDR3 sequences. As for this clonotype: The target antigen is unknown.

The sequencing input was blood T cells: a sorted CD56 or NKG2C T cell subset, CD4+ or CD8+ T cells, or bulk PBMC T cells (not recorded which). This TCR derives from a man in his late teens or twenties in good health. This chain links TRBV4-3 with TRBJ2-6. The CDR3 here is CASSQGYGANVLTF.